This TCR beta chain is drawn from a study of blood T cell repertoires in COVID-19. Overall study: T cells, B-cell-depleted T cells, or PBMCs provided the cDNA or gDNA that served as material.

Source study methods: Cell counts per sample came from amplifying reference gene primers. The assay was immunoSEQ multiplex PCR, and TCRdb's table has in-frame clones only and misses some. That table is the source of V, J and clone size, and D and trimming were worked out from the DNA. The sample shows about 200,000 clones, 80% to 90% of them seen only once. The germline V gene has CDR1 SGHRS and CDR2 YFSETQ. The CDR3 contains 17 residues. V trimming: 0 bases; J trimming: 2 bases; junction bases outside the gene matches: 8. Material: peripheral blood. The TCR comes from a woman aged 45 to 65 with acute or convalescent COVID-19. The gene calls are TRBV5-1 and TRBJ2-3, with 8 nucleotides matching TRBD1. CDR3 region: CASSLVPPGQATDTQYF. As DNA, the CDR3 is TGCGCCAGCAGCTTGGTACCCCCGGGACAGGCCACAGATACGCAGTATTTT. Supplemented by reference TRBV5-1 and TRBJ2-3, the full variable domain reads KAGVTQTPRYLIKTRGQQVTLSCSPISGHRSVSWYQQTPGQGLQFLFEYFSETQRNKGNFPGRFSGRQFSNSRSEMNVSTLELGDSALYLCASSLVPPGQATDTQYFGPGTRLTVL.